The source of this T cell receptor (beta chain) is a study of T cells in Graves' hyperthyroidism and ophthalmopathy. What was amplified from RNA transcripts were TCR beta CDR3 regions. The TCR CDR3 was amplified in a first-round RT-PCR using the HTBI primer set. TCRdb re-analysed the multiplex PCR reads in MiXCR, keeping a single row per CDR3 protein. The repertoire holds hundreds of thousands of distinct CDR3 sequences, with roughly a quarter as singletons. This clonotype was observed many times. V lost 5 bases, J lost 2 bases, and 12 bases lay in between. CDR1 is MNHEY and CDR2 is SVGAGI in the germline V gene. The CDR3 sequence is 14 residues long.

Sequences were obtained from blood. The chain couples TRBV6-5 to TRBJ1-1; D may be TRBD1 (5 bases). The sequence was obtained from a woman in her thirties with Graves' ophthalmopathy. DNA for the CDR3: TGTGCCAGCAGTATACCCAGGGATAACACTGAAGCTTTCTTT. Amino acids: CASSIPRDNTEAFF.